This paragraph reports one T cell receptor beta chain. Its antigen remains unidentified. This sample is drawn from a study of T cell responses to AZD1222 COVID-19 vaccine. Study context: Doses given second, at about 4 or about 12 weeks, were pooled. Whole-study findings and limits: Donor demographics were predominantly white British with a female majority; clonal diversity may be underestimated. Breadth and depth of Spike-specific TCRs rose after two AZD1222 doses. Unmutated regions of variants are reportedly targeted by nearly half of spike-specific TCRs.

Losses at the gene ends were 8 bases for V and 0 bases for J; bases not matched to a gene: 6. The CDR3 runs 14 residues. Germline values: CDR1 ENHRY, CDR2 SYGVKD. The table came from immunoSEQ multiplex PCR; TCRdb's copy has only in-frame clones and leaves some out. The profile shows more than 250,000 clones, 90% to 95% of them singletons. This chain connects TRBV10-3 to TRBJ2-7; 8 nucleotides match TRBD1. This sequence originates from an adult in good health. Here the sequenced sample was peripheral blood, taken on day 0 of AZD1222 vaccination. CDR3 DNA sequence: TGTGCCATCTCGGCAGGGGGCTTCTCCTACGAGCAGTACTTC. Translated: CAISAGGFSYEQYF.